This is a list of T cell receptor beta chains from one sample in a study of radiotherapy plus CTLA-4 blockade in lung cancer. Method: immunoSEQ multiplex PCR; TCRdb's copy keeps in-frame clones and lacks some. The table lists about 28,000 clones, roughly 80% of them singletons. The input for sequencing was peripheral blood, taken from a patient treated with radiotherapy plus ipilimumab. Source of these receptors: a human donor with non-small cell lung cancer who had stable disease on radiotherapy plus ipilimumab. CDR3s include the opening cysteine and the closing phenylalanine or tryptophan. D genes are given only for firm matches. Where a row states a size, it is once, few, many or the class of an expanded clone; other rows omit it.

j_gene: TRBJ2-2
d_gene: .
abundance: .
v_gene: TRBV11-2
CDR3nt: TGTGCCAGCAGCTTAACGGTGATAGGGACCGGGGAGCTGTTTTTT
CDR3aa: CASSLTVIGTGELFF

j_gene: TRBJ2-6
d_gene: .
abundance: .
v_gene: TRBV5-1
CDR3nt: TGCGCCAGCAGCTTGAACCCCTCTGGGGCCAACGTCCTGACTTTC
CDR3aa: CASSLNPSGANVLTF

j_gene: TRBJ1-1
d_gene: .
abundance: .
v_gene: TRBV11-2
CDR3nt: TGTGCCAGCGGCCCAAGACAGACGAACACTGAAGCTTTCTTT
CDR3aa: CASGPRQTNTEAFF

j_gene: TRBJ2-3
d_gene: .
abundance: .
v_gene: TRBV19
CDR3nt: TGTGCCAGTAGTATAGAATTCAACCCCACAGATACGCAGTATTTT
CDR3aa: CASSIEFNPTDTQYF

j_gene: TRBJ2-1
d_gene: TRBD1
abundance: .
v_gene: TRBV29-1
CDR3nt: TGCAGCGTAGCCCGGGACAGATACAATGAGCAGTTCTTC
CDR3aa: CSVARDRYNEQFF

j_gene: TRBJ1-5
d_gene: .
abundance: .
v_gene: TRBV7-8
CDR3nt: TGTGCCAGCAGCTTCGGCTCGGGGCTCGGGGATCAGCCCCAGCATTTT
CDR3aa: CASSFGSGLGDQPQHF

j_gene: TRBJ1-2
d_gene: TRBD1
abundance: few
v_gene: TRBV28
CDR3nt: TGTGCCAGCAGTTTGACAGGGGGTTTCTATGGCTACACCTTC
CDR3aa: CASSLTGGFYGYTF

j_gene: TRBJ1-5
d_gene: TRBD1
abundance: .
v_gene: TRBV27
CDR3nt: TGTGCCAGCAGTTTAAGGGGCAGGGGGTATAGCAATCAGCCCCAGCATTTT
CDR3aa: CASSLRGRGYSNQPQHF

j_gene: TRBJ1-1
d_gene: .
abundance: few
v_gene: TRBV4-3
CDR3nt: TGCGCCAGCAGCCAAGATTATTCGACAGGAAACTTTGAAGCTTTCTTT
CDR3aa: CASSQDYSTGNFEAFF

j_gene: TRBJ1-2
d_gene: .
abundance: once
v_gene: TRBV5-1
CDR3nt: TGCGCCAGCTCCGTCGACGGCCGGGGAAGCTACACCTTC
CDR3aa: CASSVDGRGSYTF

j_gene: TRBJ1-3
d_gene: .
abundance: medium-sized
v_gene: TRBV9
CDR3nt: TGTGCCAGCAGCGTAGCCCCCGCCCGATTCACGGACTCTGGAAACACCATATATTTT
CDR3aa: CASSVAPARFTDSGNTIYF

j_gene: TRBJ2-1
d_gene: .
abundance: .
v_gene: TRBV28
CDR3nt: TGTGCCAGCAGTTTTGCTAGTGAGCAGTTCTTC
CDR3aa: CASSFASEQFF

j_gene: TRBJ1-2
d_gene: .
abundance: .
v_gene: TRBV18
CDR3nt: TGTGCCAGCTCATCGACCGTTGACAGGATCTATGGCTACACCTTC
CDR3aa: CASSSTVDRIYGYTF

j_gene: TRBJ2-5
d_gene: .
abundance: .
v_gene: TRBV2
CDR3nt: TGTGCCAGCAGTGCCAGACCAGGTGGAGAGACCCAGTACTTC
CDR3aa: CASSARPGGETQYF

j_gene: TRBJ1-5
d_gene: TRBD1
abundance: .
v_gene: TRBV6-1
CDR3nt: TGTGCCAGCAGTGACCGACAGGGGGGGTATAGCAATCAGCCCCAGCATTTT
CDR3aa: CASSDRQGGYSNQPQHF

j_gene: TRBJ1-2
d_gene: .
abundance: .
v_gene: TRBV29-1
CDR3nt: TGCAGCGTTGAAGGCGGAGGGACGACTAACTATGGCTACACCTTC
CDR3aa: CSVEGGGTTNYGYTF

j_gene: TRBJ2-7
d_gene: .
abundance: .
v_gene: TRBV6-5
CDR3nt: TGTGCCAGCAGTTACACGGGGGACTGGGAGCAGTACTTC
CDR3aa: CASSYTGDWEQYF

j_gene: TRBJ1-5
d_gene: .
abundance: .
v_gene: TRBV4-2
CDR3nt: TGTGCCAGCAGCCGAGCTGGGACTAAAAGCAATCAGCCCCAGCATTTT
CDR3aa: CASSRAGTKSNQPQHF

j_gene: TRBJ1-3
d_gene: TRBD1
abundance: once
v_gene: TRBV9
CDR3nt: TGTGCCAGCAGCGCAGGGGGGAAGGGGGCTGGAAACACCATATATTTT
CDR3aa: CASSAGGKGAGNTIYF

j_gene: TRBJ2-7
d_gene: .
abundance: .
v_gene: TRBV7-2
CDR3nt: TGTGCCAGCAGCTTAGCCCGCAGGGTACGTTCCGAGCAGTACTTC
CDR3aa: CASSLARRVRSEQYF

j_gene: TRBJ1-2
d_gene: .
abundance: .
v_gene: TRBV18
CDR3nt: TGTGCCAGCTCACCCCAAAGAGCTAACTATGGCTACACCTTC
CDR3aa: CASSPQRANYGYTF

j_gene: TRBJ1-2
d_gene: TRBD1
abundance: .
v_gene: TRBV10-3
CDR3nt: TGTGCCATCAGTGAGTCGACAGGGAACTATGGCTACACCTTC
CDR3aa: CAISESTGNYGYTF

j_gene: TRBJ1-2
d_gene: TRBD1
abundance: .
v_gene: TRBV19
CDR3nt: TGTGCCAGTAGTGCCTGGGACAGGAAAAACTATGGCTACACCTTC
CDR3aa: CASSAWDRKNYGYTF

j_gene: TRBJ1-2
d_gene: .
abundance: .
v_gene: TRBV5-5
CDR3nt: TGTGCCAGCAGCTTGGAGGGCAGGGAATATGGCTACACCTTC
CDR3aa: CASSLEGREYGYTF

j_gene: TRBJ1-6
d_gene: TRBD1
abundance: once
v_gene: TRBV5-1
CDR3nt: TGCGCCAGCAGTTCGGACAGGGGAAATAATTCACCCCTCCACTTT
CDR3aa: CASSSDRGNNSPLHF

j_gene: TRBJ1-2
d_gene: TRBD1
abundance: .
v_gene: TRBV27
CDR3nt: TGTGCCAGCAGTCGCACGACAGGGAGCTATGGCTACACCTTC
CDR3aa: CASSRTTGSYGYTF

j_gene: TRBJ1-6
d_gene: .
abundance: once
v_gene: TRBV27
CDR3nt: TGTGCCAGCAGTTTGAACAGGGTTTCACCCCTCCACTTT
CDR3aa: CASSLNRVSPLHF

j_gene: TRBJ2-4
d_gene: .
abundance: .
v_gene: TRBV7-2
CDR3nt: TGTGCCAGCAGCTCAGGACGGGGTGGGGAGAACATTCAGTACTTC
CDR3aa: CASSSGRGGENIQYF

j_gene: TRBJ2-1
d_gene: TRBD2
abundance: .
v_gene: TRBV29-1
CDR3nt: TGCAGCGTTGGCTCAGCGGGGGGGTCCTACAATGAGCAGTTCTTC
CDR3aa: CSVGSAGGSYNEQFF

j_gene: TRBJ1-3
d_gene: .
abundance: .
v_gene: TRBV9
CDR3nt: TGTGCCAGCAGCGTAGGAGACAGAGCTGGAAACACCATATATTTT
CDR3aa: CASSVGDRAGNTIYF

j_gene: TRBJ1-1
d_gene: TRBD1
abundance: .
v_gene: TRBV5-1
CDR3nt: TGCGCCAGCAGCCTCGGACAGGTGAACACTGAAGCTTTCTTT
CDR3aa: CASSLGQVNTEAFF

j_gene: TRBJ1-2
d_gene: .
abundance: .
v_gene: TRBV19
CDR3nt: TGTGCCAGTAGTTCCCGGGCCTTCTATGGCTACACCTTC
CDR3aa: CASSSRAFYGYTF

j_gene: TRBJ2-2
d_gene: TRBD2
abundance: .
v_gene: TRBV5-1
CDR3nt: TGCGCCAGCAGCTCTGGACTAGCGGGGGCCTTGAACACCGGGGAGCTGTTTTTT
CDR3aa: CASSSGLAGALNTGELFF

j_gene: TRBJ2-5
d_gene: TRBD1
abundance: few
v_gene: TRBV9
CDR3nt: TGTGCCAGCAGCGTAGGGACAGGGTGGAAGACCCAGTACTTC
CDR3aa: CASSVGTGWKTQYF

j_gene: TRBJ2-7
d_gene: .
abundance: .
v_gene: TRBV5-1
CDR3nt: TGCGCCAGCAGACCGACAGGGGAGGGCTACGAGCAGTACTTC
CDR3aa: CASRPTGEGYEQYF

j_gene: TRBJ1-4
d_gene: TRBD1
abundance: .
v_gene: TRBV5-4
CDR3nt: TGTGCCAGCAGCACCGGGACAGGACGTGAAAAACTGTTTTTT
CDR3aa: CASSTGTGREKLFF

j_gene: TRBJ1-1
d_gene: .
abundance: .
v_gene: TRBV25-1
CDR3nt: TGTGCCAGCAGTTTGCGAGCCGGGGGGGCTTTCTTT
CDR3aa: CASSLRAGGAFF

j_gene: TRBJ2-1
d_gene: TRBD2
abundance: .
v_gene: TRBV11-2
CDR3nt: TGTGCCAGCAGCTTTTCCGGGGGGGCGGGCAATGAGCAGTTCTTC
CDR3aa: CASSFSGGAGNEQFF

j_gene: TRBJ1-6
d_gene: .
abundance: .
v_gene: TRBV27
CDR3nt: TGTGCCAGCCGCGGGTGGGCAGGGAATAATTCACCCCTCCACTTT
CDR3aa: CASRGWAGNNSPLHF

j_gene: TRBJ1-6
d_gene: .
abundance: .
v_gene: TRBV6-1
CDR3nt: TGTGCCAGCAACAACAGAAGCTCCTATAATTCACCCCTCCACTTT
CDR3aa: CASNNRSSYNSPLHF

j_gene: TRBJ1-1
d_gene: .
abundance: .
v_gene: TRBV15
CDR3nt: TGTGCCACCAGCAGAGATACACCTGGCGCTGAAGCTTTCTTT
CDR3aa: CATSRDTPGAEAFF

j_gene: TRBJ2-7
d_gene: TRBD1
abundance: .
v_gene: TRBV11-2
CDR3nt: TGTGCCAGCAGCTTAATTCGTCGGCAGGGGGACTACGAGCAGTACTTC
CDR3aa: CASSLIRRQGDYEQYF

j_gene: TRBJ2-1
d_gene: .
abundance: .
v_gene: TRBV29-1
CDR3nt: TGCAGCGTTGAAGCGCACGGGAAAAATGAGCAGTTCTTC
CDR3aa: CSVEAHGKNEQFF

j_gene: TRBJ1-5
d_gene: .
abundance: .
v_gene: TRBV19
CDR3nt: TGTGCCTCCTCCCAACAGTCCTCCCATCAGCCCCAGCATTTT
CDR3aa: CASSQQSSHQPQHF

j_gene: TRBJ2-5
d_gene: TRBD1
abundance: .
v_gene: TRBV7-7
CDR3nt: TGTGCCAGCAGCCCGACAGGGGGCGCCGGGGAGACCCAGTACTTC
CDR3aa: CASSPTGGAGETQYF